This TCR beta chain originates from a study of somatic mutations in cytotoxic T cells in rheumatoid arthritis (dated by TCRdb to 2015 to 2018). With regard to the full study: Right after diagnosis and prior to the start of any treatment, 30 ml EDTA of peripheral blood was drawn from patients. Some V beta antibody-stained T-cell populations were flow-sorted on a FACSAria II or Sony SH800 at nearly 100% purity, and sorted V beta1+ cells also underwent TCRB sequencing. Whether expanded CD8+ T-cell clones in untreated, newly diagnosed rheumatoid arthritis carry somatic mutations was the study question, and clonality was characterized with TCRB deep sequencing. TCRB deep sequencing covered approximately 64 patients with rheumatoid arthritis along with around 20 healthy controls. Patient and control groups had essentially identical median ages. Results the study describes overall, beyond this receptor: The largest CD8+ clone made up more than 20% of CD8+ cells in about an eighth of the 65 patients, and blood and synovial fluid shared several identical CD8+ TCRB sequences. It was unknown which antigens the expanded CD8+ clones targeted, and their absence from virus-specific databases did not exclude viral specificity. Healthy controls showed no age-related increase in CD8+ clonality, whereas patients did (Spearman r ~ 0.5). The slight TRBV07 underrepresentation in patients was not adjusted for multiple comparisons. CD8+ T-cell clonality did not differ significantly between rheumatoid arthritis patients and age-matched healthy controls.

Flow cytometry confirmed the purity of CD4+ and CD8+ cells that had been isolated by positive magnetic bead selection on an AutoMACS. Clonal expansions were first screened by flow cytometry with a TCR V beta antibody panel, then characterized by TCRB deep sequencing of sorted CD8+ fractions. Isolation of peripheral blood mononuclear cells was done through Ficoll-Paque PLUS density gradient separation. DNA from CD4-enriched, CD8-enriched or PBMC samples was extracted using Nucleospin Tissue or Tissue XS kits and then quantified on a Qubit 2.0 fluorometer. Inclusive of the bounding cysteine and phenylalanine, the CDR3 is 14 residues long. The kept DNA is CDR3 alone, 42 bases in frame from the first base. Via the germline V gene, CDR1 is MDHEN and CDR2 SYDVKM. TCRB CDR3 sequencing used the immunoSEQ assay on genomic DNA. Turning to the authors' computational methods: Published virus-specific TCRB sequences were compared with patient CD8+ clones larger than 1%, and only a few matches were found. Analyses were restricted to productive TCRB rearrangements. Clonality was calculated as a Shannon entropy-based productive clonality index, and a clone was defined by a unique TCRB CDR3 sequence. The template counts of each clone relative to the total templates per sample were used to calculate repertoire overlap between two samples. V-gene usage from TCRB sequencing and V-gene usage measured by flow cytometry were correlated (Spearman r of roughly 0.56). TCRdb provides this immuneACCESS table in a form limited to in-frame rearrangements. Some clones are lacking; in checked studies, under half of them reflect an unresolved V gene, and why the rest are absent is not known. V and J calls plus clone size are reproduced from that table; the DNA served to infer D and trimming. Here the sample has approximately 12,000 clones; nearly 80% occur a single time. Together, the top ten hold 22% of the sample.

As for this clone: Its antigen is still unknown. Base qualities are not at hand, and no much larger clone is one base apart.

Here the chain combines TRBV28 and TRBJ2-5; there is no confident call for the D gene. The J call may be in error: the DNA end matches TRBJ2-7 better. Sequenced sample: CD8+ T cells sorted from blood. This sequence was found in an adult with rheumatoid arthritis. The CDR3 protein: CASSLLSDSYEQYF. At the DNA level, the sequence is TGTGCCAGCAGTTTATTGAGCGATTCCTACGAGCAGTACTTC.